This T cell receptor (beta chain) was obtained from a study of human T cells and chemical hapten exposure. Overall study: Weekly diphenylcyclopropenone doses were given to patients' scalps across the approximately 24-week study. Patients, chiefly female, had alopecia areata, totalis or universalis.

Deletions cut 1 base from V and 5 bases from J, with 6 bases between. Germline V CDR1 and CDR2: SGHTA, FQGNSA. The CDR3 has 13 residues. From the RACE reads, TCRdb called clonotypes with MiXCR, one entry per CDR3 protein. The table shows roughly 100,000 distinct CDR3 sequences, with about a tenth occurring only once. The time point: patch test 2, 6 weeks after DPC sensitization. Stated treatment: therapeutic diphenylcyclopropenone sensitization with weekly scalp DPC. This sequence was found in a woman aged 40-49 years with alopecia areata. Some clones in this sample may be carry-over from other donors' samples. This specimen consisted of whole blood, obtained in connection with sensitization to the hapten diphenylcyclopropenone (DPC). V is TRBV7-2 and J is TRBJ2-4; tentative D call: TRBD1 (6 bases). This CDR3 is CASSLDRENIQYF. The CDR3 DNA is TGTGCCAGCAGCTTAGACAGGGAAAACATTCAGTACTTC.